Below are 26 T cell receptor beta chains sequenced from a single sample in a study of cytomegalovirus exposure and HLA in healthy donors. PCR amplification relied on 60 Vbeta primers (plus 13 Jbeta primers). Sequencing used immunoSEQ multiplex PCR; TCRdb keeps in-frame clones, though not all of them. The data hold 180,000 or so clones, with around 81% observed a single time. The sequencing input was PBMCs. The source of these receptors is a woman aged 18-29 years in good health and CMV-seropositive.

The rearrangement uses TRBV28 and TRBJ1-2; D remains ambiguous. CDR3 length equals 12 residues. In germline, CDR1 is MDHEN, CDR2 SYDVKM. V lost 6 bases and J 9 bases, leaving 14 bases between the germline ends. CDR3 bases: TGTGCCAGCAGACCGCCTGGAGTCCGCTACACCTTC. It is translated as CASRPPGVRYTF.

The chain couples TRBV28 to TRBJ1-3; TRBD1 might be the D (5 bases). The germline gives CDR1 MDHEN, CDR2 SYDVKM. This CDR3 contains 16 residues. V was shortened by 0 bases and J by 2 bases, with 11 bases between the two germline ends. CDR3 DNA: TGTGCCAGCAGTTTATGGCAGGGTCTGGCTGGAAACACCATATATTTT. Protein: CASSLWQGLAGNTIYF.

This clone turned up a few times. V usage is TRBV5-4 and J usage is TRBJ1-4, with 11 bases that match TRBD1. The V and J ends lost 1 base and 7 bases, in that order; junction bases with no gene match: 6. The CDR3 is 16 amino acids. CDR1 is SGHNT and CDR2 is YYREEE in the germline V gene (reference sequence). The DNA of the CDR3 is TGTGCCAGCAGCTTGATGGCGGACAGGGGGCTTGAAAAACTGTTTTTT. Residues: CASSLMADRGLEKLFF.

This sequence joins TRBV11-2 and TRBJ2-7; no reliable D call. Germline loops: CDR1 SGHAT, CDR2 FQNNGV. Trimming stripped 1 base from V and 6 bases from J, with 4 bases between. The CDR3 is 11 amino acids. CDR3 loop: CASSLVLEQYF. In DNA form, the CDR3 reads TGTGCCAGCAGCTTAGTTCTCGAGCAGTACTTC.

This clone was detected only a few times. This chain connects TRBV4-1 to TRBJ2-1; D is possibly TRBD1 (6 bases). V was clipped by 3 bases and J by 9 bases, with 6 bases between them. Germline V gives CDR1 MGHRA, CDR2 YSYEKL. This CDR3 is built from 11 residues. The CDR3 bases are TGCGCCAGCAGCCAGACAGGTGAGCAGTTCTTC. It yields the protein CASSQTGEQFF.

The chain combines TRBV7-5 with TRBJ1-6; TRBD1 is the table's D call and was not checked against the DNA. TRBV7-5 constitutes a pseudogene. The CDR3 loop spans 13 amino acids. CDR3 loop: CVRSCYRDSPLHF. DNA for the CDR3: TGTGTCAGAAGCTGTTACAGGGATTCACCCCTCCACTTT.

J is TRBJ1-1 and V is TRBV9; TRBD1 is a possible D gene (6 bases). The V end was cut by 3 bases, the J end by 1 base, with 13 bases between. Germline CDR1 SGDLS, CDR2 YYNGEE. This CDR3 region has 15 residues. The CDR3 loop is CASSGLRGGNTEAFF. The CDR3 DNA reads as TGTGCCAGCAGCGGTCTCAGGGGTGGGAACACTGAAGCTTTCTTT.

The chain employs TRBV9 and TRBJ2-5, with D possibly TRBD2 on 7 matching bases. The V end was cut by 3 bases, the J end by 5 bases, with 11 bases between. The V gene's germline CDR1 is SGDLS and CDR2 YYNGEE. This CDR3 has 13 residues. The CDR3 here is CASSEQGGETQYF. For the CDR3, the DNA is TGTGCCAGCAGCGAACAGGGAGGGGAGACCCAGTACTTC. The complete variable domain, with remaining parts taken from reference TRBV9 and TRBJ2-5, reads DSGVTQTPKHLITATGQRVTLRCSPRSGDLSVYWYQQSLDQGLQFLIQYYNGEERAKGNILERFSAQQFPDLHSELNLSSLELGDSALYFCASSEQGGETQYFGPGTRLLVL.

Comment on this clone: At one of its ends the junction is not consistent with the germline gene, which may arise from a read error. V gene TRBV4-2 combines with J gene TRBJ2-3, with TRBD2 matching 7 bases. The CDR3 spans 15 residues. In germline, CDR1 is LGHNA, CDR2 YNFKEQ. In DNA form, the CDR3 reads TGTGCCAGCAGGCAAGCGGCCGGGCGGGAGGATACGCAGTATTTT. Translating it yields CASRQAAGREDTQYF.

The V call is TRBV7-2, the J call TRBJ2-3, with TRBD2 matching over 13 bases. Losses at the gene ends were 2 bases for V and 9 bases for J; bases not matched to a gene: 8. The CDR3 spans 16 residues. Looked up from germline, CDR1 is SGHTA and CDR2 is FQGNSA. CDR3 residues: CASSLRTSGGAETQYF. The DNA of the CDR3 is TGTGCCAGCAGCTTAAGAACTAGCGGGGGGGCGGAGACGCAGTATTTT.

The sample holds one count of this clone. The chain joins TRBV28 to TRBJ2-6; weak D call: TRBD2 (6 bases). Germline V gene sequence: CDR1 MDHEN, CDR2 SYDVKM. The CDR3 loop spans 19 amino acids. V lost 5 bases to trimming and J lost 0 bases, with 20 bases between them. The CDR3 DNA reads TGTGCCAGCAGTAACACCGGGACCCGGGGGTTCTCTGGGGCCAACGTCCTGACTTTC. Translated: CASSNTGTRGFSGANVLTF. The whole variable domain, remainder taken from reference TRBV28 and TRBJ2-6, is DVKVTQSSRYLVKRTGEKVFLECVQDMDHENMFWYRQDPGLGLRLIYFSYDVKMKEKGDIPEGYSVSREKKERFSLILESASTNQTSMYLCASSNTGTRGFSGANVLTFGAGSRLTVL.

This clone was recorded a few times. The chain employs TRBV4-2 and TRBJ2-3; 11 bases match TRBD2. Trimming cost V 4 bases and J 5 bases; bases outside gene matches: 5. Germline V CDR1 and CDR2: LGHNA, YNFKEQ. This CDR3 has 15 residues. The CDR3 DNA is TGTGCCAGCAGCCTAGCGGGGGGGCAGAAAGATACGCAGTATTTT. Residues: CASSLAGGQKDTQYF.

The chain combines TRBV9 with TRBJ2-2; D might be TRBD2 (6 bases). The CDR3 consists of 14 residues. Germline lookup yields CDR1 SGDLS and CDR2 YYNGEE. The V gene lost 5 bases and the J gene lost 0 bases, with 8 bases spanning the gap. This chain's CDR3 is CASRAGTNTGELFF. For the CDR3, the DNA is TGTGCCAGCAGGGCGGGGACGAACACCGGGGAGCTGTTTTTT.

CDR3 residues: CASSSGGQRARQPQHF. In nucleotides, the CDR3 is TGTGCCAGCAGCTCGGGCGGACAGAGGGCGCGTCAGCCCCAGCATTTT. This chain connects TRBV7-2 to TRBJ1-5; tentatively, D is TRBD1 (6 bases). From germline, CDR1 is SGHTA and CDR2 FQGNSA. V gave up 4 bases and J gave up 6 bases, with 19 bases separating them. CDR3 size: 16 residues.

This chain uses TRBV28 with TRBJ1-4; maybe TRBD1 (5 bases). V lost 6 bases to trimming and J lost 8 bases, with 13 bases between them. The CDR3 consists of 13 residues. CDR1 and CDR2 from the germline V gene are MDHEN and SYDVKM. The CDR3 spells CASSGGWGEKLFF. CDR3 coding DNA: TGTGCCAGCAGCGGGGGATGGGGCGAAAAACTGTTTTTT. The variable domain in full, completed from reference TRBV28 and TRBJ1-4, reads DVKVTQSSRYLVKRTGEKVFLECVQDMDHENMFWYRQDPGLGLRLIYFSYDVKMKEKGDIPEGYSVSREKKERFSLILESASTNQTSMYLCASSGGWGEKLFFGSGTQLSVL.

V and J are TRBV25-1 and TRBJ2-7; 7 bases agree with TRBD1. Germline lookup yields CDR1 MGHDK and CDR2 SYGVNS. With 1 base clipped from V and 3 bases from J, the junction kept 12 bases outside the gene matches. The CDR3 is 17 amino acids. CDR3 loop: CASSESLTGRTHYEQYF. The DNA of the CDR3 is TGTGCCAGCAGTGAATCTTTGACAGGGAGAACTCACTACGAGCAGTACTTC.

The rearrangement joins TRBV27 to TRBJ2-7; a possible D gene is TRBD1 (5 bases). V lost 6 bases and J lost 3, with 15 bases in between. CDR3 length: 14 amino acids. Germline V CDR1 and CDR2: MNHEY, SMNVEV (reference sequence). CDR3 loop: CASSETGDLYEQYF. Written as DNA, the CDR3 is TGTGCCAGCAGCGAAACAGGAGATCTCTACGAGCAGTACTTC.

The count of this clone is one. V gene TRBV4-3 combines with J gene TRBJ2-1, with 8 nucleotides matching TRBD2. V was pared by 0 bases and J by 4 bases, with 5 bases of the junction left unmatched. Germline V lookup: CDR1 LGHNA, CDR2 YSLEER. The CDR3 is 16 residues long. CDR3 DNA: TGCGCCAGCAGCCAAGATCCGGGGGGGCAGTACAATGAGCAGTTCTTC. Translating it yields CASSQDPGGQYNEQFF.

The chain joins TRBV6-1 to TRBJ2-2; D unclear. CDR1 MNHNS and CDR2 SASEGT come from the germline V gene. The CDR3 consists of 13 residues. V lost 8 bases to trimming and J lost 3 bases, with 10 bases between them. CDR3 nucleotides: TGTGCCAGCCCCAGACGGGACACCGGGGAGCTGTTTTTT. Its translation is CASPRRDTGELFF.

V and J are TRBV7-6 and TRBJ2-4; D ambiguous. V lost 3 bases and J lost 8, with 14 bases in between. CDR1 and CDR2 from the germline V gene are SGHVS and FNYEAQ. This CDR3 is built from 14 residues. The CDR3 spells CASSLGDSADIQYF. CDR3 DNA: TGTGCCAGCAGCTTGGGCGATTCAGCAGACATTCAGTACTTC.

This chain joins TRBV28 and TRBJ2-5; D might be TRBD2 (5 bases). CDR3 length: 13 residues. CDR1 is MDHEN, CDR2 SYDVKM, per germline. V lost 3 bases, J lost 1 base, and 6 bases lay in between. The CDR3 coding sequence is TGTGCCAGCAGTTTCGGGATCCAAGAGACCCAGTACTTC. Its translation is CASSFGIQETQYF.

V gene TRBV7-2 combines with J gene TRBJ1-1; D is unclear. With 5 bases removed from V and 2 bases from J, the gap between germline ends came to 12 bases. The germline V gene encodes CDR1 SGHTA and CDR2 FQGNSA. The CDR3 spans 14 residues. The CDR3 DNA reads TGTGCCAGCAGCCCAGTCATAGCCAACACTGAAGCTTTCTTT. It specifies CASSPVIANTEAFF.

This sequence joins TRBV30 and TRBJ1-5; possibly TRBD1 for D (5 bases). This CDR3 region has 12 residues. The germline CDR1 and CDR2 sequences are GTSNPN and SVGIG (reference sequence). Trimming removed 1 base from V and 10 bases from J, with 11 bases in between. The CDR3 sequence: CAWSGGVGPQHF. The CDR3 region has the DNA TGTGCCTGGAGTGGGGGGGTGGGACCCCAGCATTTT.

The rearrangement links TRBV2 to TRBJ2-1, with 8 nucleotides matching TRBD2. J lost 1 base, V lost 4 bases, and 6 bases had no gene match. The CDR3 length is 16 residues. Germline CDR1 SNHLY, CDR2 FYNNEI. The CDR3 coding sequence is TGTGCCAGCAGTGTGAGGCGGGGGGCATCCTACAATGAGCAGTTCTTC. Protein sequence: CASSVRRGASYNEQFF.

CDR3 amino acids: CASSTNRARGGTEAFF. CDR3 nucleotide sequence: TGTGCCAGCAGCACTAACAGGGCGCGCGGGGGGACTGAAGCTTTCTTT. The chain uses TRBV28 and TRBJ1-1; possibly TRBD1 for D (6 bases). Trimming pared 6 bases from V and 5 bases from J, leaving 22 bases between. The germline gives CDR1 MDHEN, CDR2 SYDVKM. This CDR3 comprises 16 residues.

The sample holds one count of this clone. V and J are TRBV5-1 and TRBJ2-4, with 9 bases matching TRBD1. V gave up 0 bases and J gave up 15 bases; unmatched junction bases: 10. The CDR3 is made up of 14 amino acids. Germline lookup yields CDR1 SGHRS and CDR2 YFSETQ. The CDR3 protein is CASSLATDRGFLYF. CDR3 nucleotide sequence: TGCGCCAGCAGCTTGGCGACGGACAGGGGTTTTCTGTACTTC.